This T cell receptor (beta chain) was sequenced for a study of vaccination and CD4 T cells after COVID-19. Across the whole study: A few convalescent patients gave samples at day 14 and days 161 to 241 post-vaccination. The study's findings and limits: Relatively small numbers of convalescent patients were studied, with no early post-infection timepoints included.

Germline CDR1 is MNHEY and CDR2 is SMNVEV (reference sequence). V lost 3 bases, J lost 6 bases, and 7 bases stayed unmatched. The length of the CDR3 is 14 residues. A single record per CDR3 protein comes from TCRdb applying MiXCR to the PCR reads. The sample records roughly 28,000 distinct CDR3 sequences, 50% being singletons. The time point here: late sampling 161 to 241 days after vaccination in three convalescent patients. This clonotype was found a few times. Its specificity is unknown. The chain combines TRBV27 with TRBJ1-2; 7 nucleotides agree with TRBD1. This sample comprised CD4+ T cells from blood, obtained about 7 months after SARS-CoV-2 vaccination. The sequence was obtained from a human donor who had recovered from COVID-19. DNA for the CDR3: TGTGCCAGCAGTTTGACCGGGACAGTGGATGGCTACACCTTC. Its translation: CASSLTGTVDGYTF.